Included here is one TCR beta chain sequence, with context. This clone was observed once. Its antigen remains unidentified. No clone much larger than this one lies a single base away; base qualities are absent. The entire isolated RNA was reverse transcribed using the High Capacity cDNA Reverse Transcription Kit, and thus expressed TCRB transcripts were sequenced. Naive, central memory and regulatory T cell samples underwent deep immunoSEQ sequencing, averaging roughly 3.4 million total reads per sample. Sorted cells were lysed in RLT buffer and RNA was extracted with DNase-treated RNeasy Micro or Mini kits, depending on cell number. Each cell subset was processed separately to prevent cross-contamination, with patient and healthy donor samples processed together. TCRB sequences were amplified from cDNA with the immunoSEQ multiplex PCR, producing 87-bp fragments spanning the CDR3 region. Sequencing of the amplicons was done on the Illumina HiSeq platform. Processing in the source paper ran as follows. PCR bias was corrected computationally using synthetic template baselines, and reads within Hamming distance 2 were collapsed, with unmergeable singletons discarded. Reads were aligned against IMGT so that V, D and J genes, CDR3 length and insertions or deletions at six rearrangement sites could be assigned. Within each subset, clonotype counts were normalized to sorted cell number, and only after that were true diversity and Gini coefficients computed with the tcR R package. Repertoire sharing was quantified using the overlap coefficient calculated on TCRB nucleotide sequences. TCRdb retrieved this table from immuneACCESS and kept in-frame rearrangements only. Not all clones are present; in checked studies, unresolved V genes account for under half, and no reason is known for the remainder. V and J calls and clone size come straight from that table; D and trimming were deduced from the DNA. This sample lists some 150,000 clones; under 60% were detected once. 0.4% to 0.5% of the sample rests with the top ten.

CDR1 and CDR2 were assigned from the germline V gene (reference sequence) as SEHNR and FQNEAQ. V is clipped by 1 base and J by 5 bases, and the sequence between their germline boundaries is 12 bases long. The CDR3 numbers 16 residues from cysteine through phenylalanine. Of all the DNA, just the CDR3 is kept, 48 bases in frame from base 1. These data come from a study of beta chain features in type 1 diabetes (dated by TCRdb to the late 2010s). Background for the entire study: No differences in mean age, gender distribution, total cell number or subset yield were found between patients and healthy donors. A total of roughly 98,000,000 sorted cells were examined across all samples, and RNA yield correlated strongly with the number of cells per subset. In the study, recently diagnosed type 1 diabetes patients and matched healthy donors were compared on the TCRB repertoires of their sorted circulating CD4+ T cell subsets. Naive and central memory subsets were obtained from all 28 donors, but regulatory and stem cell-like memory subsets were isolated from only 8 patients and roughly 8 healthy donors. General findings and caveats noted by the study authors: Only small numbers of individuals were included in the HLA sub-analyses, which left unresolved whether HLA type had any influence on TCRB rearrangement. Because cDNA was sequenced instead of genomic DNA, activated cells with high expression could be over-represented, although the groups did not differ in activation or CD3 levels. A moderate but significant shortening of TCRB CDR3 length was observed in type 1 diabetes patients in all four CD4+ subsets. Patients with type 1 diabetes made fewer insertions and deleted more nucleotides at VDJ recombination sites, implying thymic rearrangement abnormalities. Shorter templates might be favored by PCR, yet because patient and control samples were amplified and corrected together, any such skew would affect both groups equally. The naive, central memory and regulatory TCRB repertoires appeared to resemble one another more closely among patients than among healthy donors.

Each donor gave one peripheral blood draw, averaging roughly 100 mL, which was collected into heparinised tubes. A BD FACSAria II and a panel including CD45RO, CCR7, CD25, CD127, CD95 and CD27 were used to sort naive, central memory, regulatory and stem cell-like memory CD4+ T cells. Purity was above 98% for every sorted population. PBMCs were isolated right away by Lymphoprep density gradient centrifugation and were stained directly, without culture. To minimize batch effects, samples were stained and sorted in pairs, one healthy donor with one patient per experiment. The TCR sequence derives from a young man in good health. The rearrangement combines TRBV7-9 with TRBJ1-6; a tentative D match to TRBD1 spans 6 bases. The sequencing sample was made of Tregs from blood. Reading the label with the study, this specimen's cell subset or site is: regulatory CD4+ T cells. CDR3 reads: CASSLGQAINNSPLHF. The bases are TGTGCCAGCAGCTTAGGACAGGCAATCAATAATTCACCCCTCCACTTT.